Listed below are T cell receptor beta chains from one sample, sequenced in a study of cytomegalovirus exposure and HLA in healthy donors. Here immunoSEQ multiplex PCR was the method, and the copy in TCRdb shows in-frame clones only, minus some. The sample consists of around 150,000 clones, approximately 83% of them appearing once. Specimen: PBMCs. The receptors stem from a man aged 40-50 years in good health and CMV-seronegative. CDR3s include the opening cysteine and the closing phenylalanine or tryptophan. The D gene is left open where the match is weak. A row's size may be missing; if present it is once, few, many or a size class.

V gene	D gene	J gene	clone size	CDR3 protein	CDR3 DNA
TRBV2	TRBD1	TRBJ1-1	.	CASRDRANQNTEAFF	TGTGCCAGCAGGGACAGGGCAAACCAAAACACTGAAGCTTTCTTT
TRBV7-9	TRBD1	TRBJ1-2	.	CASSPQGAWDYGYTF	TGTGCCAGCAGCCCGCAGGGGGCGTGGGACTATGGCTACACCTTC
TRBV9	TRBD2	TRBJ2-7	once	CASSVDGGERLYEQYF	TGTGCCAGCAGCGTAGACGGGGGGGAGCGGCTCTACGAGCAGTACTTC
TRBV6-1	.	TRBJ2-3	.	CASSEDRIADTQYF	TGTGCCAGCAGTGAAGACAGGATCGCAGATACGCAGTATTTT
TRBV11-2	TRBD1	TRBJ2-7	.	CASSPPPGTGPTYEQYF	TGTGCCAGCAGCCCCCCACCCGGGACAGGCCCTACCTACGAGCAGTACTTC
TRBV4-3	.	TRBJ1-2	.	CASSHSTRAGGYTF	TGCGCCAGCAGCCACTCCACTCGCGCGGGGGGCTACACCTTC
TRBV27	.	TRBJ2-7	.	CASSQFPQGPYEQYF	TGTGCCAGCAGTCAATTCCCCCAGGGCCCCTACGAGCAGTACTTC
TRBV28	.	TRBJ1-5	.	CASSDRGRNNQPQHF	TGTGCCAGCAGTGACCGTGGCAGGAACAATCAGCCCCAGCATTTT
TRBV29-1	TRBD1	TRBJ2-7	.	CSVEDPGTATYEQYF	TGCAGCGTTGAAGATCCGGGGACAGCTACCTACGAGCAGTACTTC
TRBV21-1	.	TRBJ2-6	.	CASNNQSRGANVLTF	TGTGCCAGCAACAATCAGTCTCGTGGGGCCAACGTCCTGACTTTC
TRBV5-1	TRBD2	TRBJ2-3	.	CASSLRTSGDTQYF	TGCGCCAGCAGCTTACGGACTAGCGGTGATACGCAGTATTTT
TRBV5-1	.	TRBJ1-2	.	CASSLAREVSGYGYTF	TGCGCCAGCAGCTTGGCCCGAGAGGTTAGCGGCTATGGCTACACCTTC
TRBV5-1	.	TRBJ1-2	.	CASSPQGNSKSSYGYTF	TGCGCCAGCAGCCCCCAGGGGAACTCAAAATCTTCCTATGGCTACACCTTC
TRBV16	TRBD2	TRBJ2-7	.	CASSHGTSGAYEQYF	TGTGCCAGCAGCCACGGGACTAGCGGAGCCTACGAGCAGTACTTC
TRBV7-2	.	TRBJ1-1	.	CASSWRTANTEAFF	TGTGCCAGCAGCTGGAGGACAGCCAACACTGAAGCTTTCTTT
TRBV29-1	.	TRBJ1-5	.	CSVETNSQGNQPQHF	TGCAGCGTTGAAACAAACAGTCAGGGCAATCAGCCCCAGCATTTT
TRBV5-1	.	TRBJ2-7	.	CASSLNGDNEQYF	TGCGCCAGCAGCTTGAATGGGGACAACGAGCAGTACTTC
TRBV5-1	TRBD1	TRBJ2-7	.	CASSLGQDYEQYF	TGCGCCAGCAGCCTAGGACAGGACTACGAGCAGTACTTC
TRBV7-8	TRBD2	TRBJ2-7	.	CASSSGTGRGYEQYF	TGTGCCAGCAGCTCGGGGACCGGGAGGGGGTACGAGCAGTACTTC
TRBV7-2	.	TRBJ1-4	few	CASTLIGGNNEKLFF	TGTGCCAGCACCCTTATCGGGGGGAATAATGAAAAACTGTTTTTT
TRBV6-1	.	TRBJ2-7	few	CASSSTGTSFYEQYF	TGTGCCAGCAGTTCTACAGGGACGTCGTTCTACGAGCAGTACTTC
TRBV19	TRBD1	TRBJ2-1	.	CASSPPGTGYFF	TGTGCCAGTAGTCCCCCCGGGACAGGGTACTTCTTC
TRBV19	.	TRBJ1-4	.	CASSITSVSSSRAEKLFF	TGTGCCAGTAGTATCACCTCGGTTTCCTCGAGCAGGGCGGAAAAACTGTTTTTT
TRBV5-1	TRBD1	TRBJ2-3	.	CASSQWTGLGTDTQYF	TGCGCCAGCAGCCAATGGACAGGGCTGGGCACAGATACGCAGTATTTT
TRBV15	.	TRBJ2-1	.	CATSRDPASSYNEQFF	TGTGCCACCAGCAGAGATCCGGCTAGCTCCTACAATGAGCAGTTCTTC
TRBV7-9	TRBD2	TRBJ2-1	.	CASSLRQRGGYNEQFF	TGTGCCAGCAGCTTAAGGCAGCGGGGGGGTTACAATGAGCAGTTCTTC
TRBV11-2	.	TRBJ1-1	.	CASSLDGQWAGEAFF	TGTGCCAGCAGCTTAGATGGGCAGTGGGCCGGTGAAGCTTTCTTT
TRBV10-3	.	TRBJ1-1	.	CAISGGGRLNTEAFF	TGTGCCATCAGTGGGGGGGGGCGGTTGAACACTGAAGCTTTCTTT